This T cell receptor beta chain originates from a study of shared clonotypes between healthy human individuals. Using immunoSEQ multiplex PCR, the repertoire was profiled, and TCRdb retains in-frame clones only, with some absent. In the table there are about 1 million clones, around 75% of which are singletons. The clonotype originates from a man aged 18 to 30 in good health. Sequenced input: memory CD4+ T cells sorted from blood. The subset: CD45RA-negative fraction.

CDR3 in amino acids: CASSPLTSGEYNEQFF. Written as DNA, the CDR3 is TGTGCCAGCAGTCCCCTGACTAGCGGGGAGTACAATGAGCAGTTCTTC. The J gene is TRBJ2-1, the V gene TRBV2, with 11 positions matching TRBD2. V trimming: 5 bases; J trimming: 4 bases; junction bases outside the gene matches: 7. The CDR3 totals 16 residues. The V gene's germline CDR1 is SNHLY and CDR2 FYNNEI.